Below, 10 T cell receptor beta chains from the same sample are listed, as sequenced in a study of cytomegalovirus exposure and HLA in healthy donors. The PCR contained 60 Vbeta and 13 Jbeta primers. The table came from immunoSEQ multiplex PCR; TCRdb's copy has only in-frame clones and leaves some out. The profile shows around 150,000 clones, roughly two thirds of them singletons. The specimen was PBMCs. The receptors here all came from a woman aged 40 to 50 in good health and CMV-seropositive.

V gene TRBV19 combines with J gene TRBJ2-6; 7 nucleotides agree with TRBD1. Germline trimming cut 10 bases from V and 4 bases from J; bases unmatched to any gene: 7. This CDR3 region has 14 residues. Germline V CDR1 and CDR2: LNHDA, SQIVND (reference sequence). In DNA form, the CDR3 reads TGTGCCACCCACAGGGGAACCGGGGCCAACGTCCTGACTTTC. Translation gives CATHRGTGANVLTF.

The chain uses TRBV2 and TRBJ2-1, with TRBD2 identical over 9 bases. The CDR3 covers 15 residues. CDR1 and CDR2 from the germline V gene are SNHLY and FYNNEI. The V and J ends lost 1 base and 4 bases, in that order; junction bases with no gene match: 2. CDR3 sequence reads: CASSEELAGYNEQFF. The CDR3 bases are TGTGCCAGCAGTGAAGAGCTAGCGGGATACAATGAGCAGTTCTTC.

This clone has just a few counts. CDR3 in DNA: TGTGCCAGCAGTTACTCGTCTAGAACACAAAGGACCCAGTACTTC. It encodes CASSYSSRTQRTQYF. The chain employs TRBV6-5 and TRBJ2-5, with D unresolved. The CDR3 extends over 15 amino acids. Deletions cut 0 bases from V and 7 bases from J, with 15 bases between. The germline V gene encodes CDR1 MNHEY and CDR2 SVGAGI.

This chain uses TRBV15 with TRBJ2-1, with 7 bases that match TRBD2. This CDR3 spans 14 amino acids. The V segment lost 10 bases and the J segment 0 bases; nucleotides outside the gene matches: 6. Germline CDR1 is LNHNV and CDR2 is YYDKDF (reference sequence). DNA for the CDR3: TGTGCCATTCGGAGCGGGGCCTCCTACAATGAGCAGTTCTTC. As protein: CAIRSGASYNEQFF.

Of note for this clone: A junction end diverges from the germline sequence, so it may reflect a read error. The gene calls are TRBV7-7 and TRBJ2-3; 7 bases map to TRBD2. The germline gives CDR1 SSHAT, CDR2 FNYEAQ (reference sequence). CDR3 size: 15 residues. The CDR3 sequence is CASSLSGVTSDTQYF. DNA of the CDR3: TGTGCTAGCAGCTTGAGCGGGGTGACTTCGGATACGCAGTATTTT. Supplemented by reference TRBV7-7 and TRBJ2-3, the full variable domain reads GAGVSQSPRYKVTKRGQDVTLRCDPISSHATLYWYQQALGQGPEFLTYFNYEAQPDKSGLPSDRFSAERPEGSISTLTIQRTEQRDSAMYRCASSLSGVTSDTQYFGPGTRLTVL.

This clone has more than one count but fewer than ten. The V gene is TRBV5-1, the J gene TRBJ2-7; D unclear. The CDR3 totals 15 residues. CDR1 and CDR2 from the germline V gene are SGHRS and YFSETQ. Trimming removed 7 bases at V and 3 bases at J, with 20 bases between. CDR3 coding DNA: TGCGCCAGCCAAATCGCCCCTGGAGATTACTACGAGCAGTACTTC. This translates into CASQIAPGDYYEQYF.

This chain connects TRBV7-2 to TRBJ2-2; a weak D match, TRBD2 (7 bases). Germline loops: CDR1 SGHTA, CDR2 FQGNSA. The length of the CDR3 is 16 residues. V lost 5 bases and J lost 4, with 17 bases in between. The CDR3 nucleotides are TGTGCCAGCAGCCCTAGGGCGGGGGCCCGCACCGGGGAGCTGTTTTTT. It yields the protein CASSPRAGARTGELFF.

This clone was picked up a small number of times. This chain joins TRBV18 and TRBJ2-3; TRBD2 might be the D (5 bases). There are 16 residues in the CDR3. Between the trimmed V and J ends, which lost 0 bases and 5 bases, there was a span of 15 bases. In germline, CDR1 is KGHSH, CDR2 LQKENI. For the CDR3, the DNA is TGTGCCAGCTCACCACCGTCGGGGAATACGGGAGATACGCAGTATTTT. Protein: CASSPPSGNTGDTQYF.

This clone appeared a single time. One end of the junction is discordant with germline, which a read error may explain. The rearrangement uses TRBV4-3 and TRBJ1-2; 8 bases are a match to TRBD1. CDR3 length: 15 amino acids. CDR1 is LGHNA, CDR2 YSLEER, per germline. The CDR3 loop reads CASSQNRQGNYGYPF. The CDR3 DNA reads as TGCGCCAGCAGCCAGAATCGACAGGGGAACTATGGCTACCCCTTC.

This chain links TRBV4-1 with TRBJ1-5, with 8 positions matching TRBD1. CDR3 length: 16 amino acids. Trimming at V came to 0 bases and at J to 13 bases, leaving 14 bases not matched to a gene. Germline-derived CDR1 and CDR2 are MGHRA and YSYEKL. CDR3 in DNA: TGCGCCAGCAGCCAAGATCTCGGGACAGGTCAGTCAGCGCAGCATTTT. This sequence encodes CASSQDLGTGQSAQHF.